The rows below give T cell receptor beta chains drawn from one sample of a study of shared clonotypes between healthy human individuals. Profiled with immunoSEQ multiplex PCR; TCRdb holds only in-frame clones, not every one. Of approximately 740,000 clones in the sample, 80% to 95% were seen once. Sequenced material: naive CD8+ T cells sorted from blood. Receptors originate from a man aged 25 to 40 in good health. The CDR3 runs from the conserved cysteine through the conserved F or W. Fields, in order: D gene, clone size, J gene, V gene, CDR3 protein, CDR3 DNA. D genes are given only for firm matches. Clone size is not always given. Where it is, it says once, few, many or a class for expanded clones.

>TRBD1|-|TRBJ1-2|TRBV7-9
CASSSPGTALGYTF
TGTGCCAGCAGCTCCCCCGGGACAGCCTTGGGCTACACCTTC
>TRBD1|-|TRBJ2-1|TRBV7-9
CASSSWRGQAFLSYNEQFF
TGTGCCAGCAGCTCGTGGCGGGGACAGGCCTTCCTATCCTACAATGAGCAGTTCTTC
>TRBD1|-|TRBJ2-7|TRBV27
CASSQETGTGPYEQYF
TGTGCCAGCAGTCAAGAAACCGGGACAGGTCCCTACGAGCAGTACTTC
>-|-|TRBJ2-1|TRBV4-1
CASSQVEGNSYNEQFF
TGCGCCAGCAGCCAAGTCGAGGGGAACTCCTACAATGAGCAGTTCTTC
>-|-|TRBJ1-2|TRBV10-1
CASSESITGTNYGYTF
TGCGCCAGCAGTGAGTCGATTACAGGGACGAACTATGGCTACACCTTC
>-|few|TRBJ1-1|TRBV4-1
CASSQDLASWNTEAFF
TGCGCCAGCAGCCAAGATCTTGCTAGTTGGAACACTGAAGCTTTCTTT
>TRBD1|-|TRBJ2-7|TRBV5-1
CASSLGGQTSYEQYF
TGCGCCAGCAGCTTGGGGGGACAGACTTCCTACGAGCAGTACTTC
>TRBD2|-|TRBJ2-1|TRBV27
CASKKGLAGGNEQFF
TGTGCCAGCAAAAAGGGACTAGCGGGAGGCAATGAGCAGTTCTTC
>-|-|TRBJ2-2|TRBV27
CASSRRQNTGELFF
TGTGCCAGCAGCCGAAGACAGAACACCGGGGAGCTGTTTTTT
>-|-|TRBJ2-7|TRBV7-2
CASSNSQAYEQYF
TGTGCCAGCAGCAATTCCCAGGCCTACGAGCAGTACTTC
>-|once|TRBJ2-7|TRBV5-5
CASSLPVVYEQYF
TGTGCCAGCAGCCTTCCGGTGGTCTACGAGCAGTACTTC
>TRBD1|-|TRBJ2-7|TRBV10-3
CAISPPGQGSYEQYF
TGTGCCATCAGCCCCCCGGGACAGGGTTCCTACGAGCAGTACTTC
>TRBD2|-|TRBJ2-1|TRBV27
CASSVSSGSWYEQFF
TGTGCCAGCAGTGTATCTAGCGGGAGTTGGTATGAGCAGTTCTTC
>TRBD2|-|TRBJ2-2|TRBV28
CASSSEYTGTSGRARYGTGELFF
TGTGCCAGCAGTTCTGAGTACACCGGGACTAGCGGGAGGGCCAGGTACGGCACCGGGGAGCTGTTTTTT
>-|once|TRBJ1-5|TRBV28
CASSLPGEEQPQHF
TGTGCCAGCAGTTTACCAGGGGAGGAACAGCCCCAGCATTTT
>TRBD2|-|TRBJ2-3|TRBV9
CASSVSWTSGVRGTDTQYF
TGTGCCAGCAGCGTCTCGTGGACTAGCGGAGTGAGGGGCACAGATACGCAGTATTTT
>TRBD1|-|TRBJ2-2|TRBV29-1
CSVEDPQGTGELFF
TGCAGCGTTGAAGATCCACAGGGGACCGGGGAGCTGTTTTTT
>TRBD2|-|TRBJ2-1|TRBV7-3
CASSLLGLAGHEQFF
TGTGCCAGCAGCTTATTAGGACTAGCGGGCCATGAGCAGTTCTTC
>-|-|TRBJ2-7|TRBV4-3
CASSQTLLGHEQYF
TGCGCCAGCAGCCAAACGCTATTAGGCCACGAGCAGTACTTC
>-|-|TRBJ2-3|TRBV6-1
CASSDGVSVTDTQYF
TGTGCCAGCAGTGACGGCGTTTCGGTCACAGATACGCAGTATTTT
>-|-|TRBJ2-7|TRBV5-3
CARSSSRWPDTYEQYF
TGTGCCAGAAGCTCGTCCAGATGGCCGGACACCTACGAGCAGTACTTC
>TRBD1|-|TRBJ1-1|TRBV11-1
CASSINRGPEAFF
TGTGCCAGCAGCATAAACAGGGGACCTGAAGCTTTCTTT
>-|-|TRBJ1-3|TRBV11-2
CASSTPMIGLSSGNTIYF
TGTGCCAGCAGCACCCCCATGATTGGCCTAAGCTCTGGAAACACCATATATTTT
>TRBD1|-|TRBJ2-7|TRBV5-5
CASSGTGGSIYEQYF
TGTGCCAGCAGCGGGACAGGGGGCTCTATTTACGAGCAGTACTTC
>TRBD2|-|TRBJ2-5|TRBV7-8
CASSDSGIETQYF
TGTGCCAGCAGCGATAGCGGGATAGAGACCCAGTACTTC
>TRBD1|once|TRBJ2-7|TRBV9
CASSPGQGGSYEQYF
TGTGCCAGCAGCCCCGGACAGGGAGGCTCCTACGAGCAGTACTTC
>TRBD1|-|TRBJ2-7|TRBV28
CASSGWGQGNEQYF
TGTGCCAGCAGCGGCTGGGGACAGGGAAACGAGCAGTACTTC
>-|-|TRBJ2-7|TRBV5-5
CASSLVYTAYEQYF
TGTGCCAGCAGCTTGGTTTACACGGCCTACGAGCAGTACTTC
>-|-|TRBJ2-1|TRBV9
CASSAPTNEQFF
TGTGCCAGCAGCGCCCCAACGAATGAGCAGTTCTTC
>-|-|TRBJ1-2|TRBV29-1
CSDGLMDSHGYTF
TGCAGCGACGGCCTAATGGACAGCCATGGCTACACCTTC
>-|-|TRBJ1-4|TRBV5-4
CASSLGTTGKLFF
TGTGCCAGCAGCTTAGGGACCACGGGAAAACTGTTTTTT
>-|-|TRBJ2-1|TRBV7-9
CASSLPQKLAPSEQFF
TGTGCCAGCAGCTTACCCCAGAAACTAGCCCCATCTGAGCAGTTCTTC
>TRBD2|-|TRBJ2-5|TRBV7-6
CASSPGGGQETQYF
TGTGCCAGCAGCCCGGGGGGGGGCCAAGAGACCCAGTACTTC
>-|-|TRBJ2-2|TRBV4-1
CASSQLTNTGELFF
TGCGCCAGCAGCCAATTGACGAACACCGGGGAGCTGTTTTTT
>TRBD1|-|TRBJ1-2|TRBV7-6
CASSALQGSYGYTF
TGTGCCAGCAGCGCGCTACAGGGGAGCTATGGCTACACCTTC
>TRBD1|once|TRBJ2-7|TRBV28
CASSLLQGAYEQYF
TGTGCCAGCAGTTTACTGCAGGGGGCTTACGAGCAGTACTTC
>-|-|TRBJ1-1|TRBV7-9
CASSLSLNEAFF
TGTGCCAGCAGCTTATCCCTAAATGAAGCTTTCTTT